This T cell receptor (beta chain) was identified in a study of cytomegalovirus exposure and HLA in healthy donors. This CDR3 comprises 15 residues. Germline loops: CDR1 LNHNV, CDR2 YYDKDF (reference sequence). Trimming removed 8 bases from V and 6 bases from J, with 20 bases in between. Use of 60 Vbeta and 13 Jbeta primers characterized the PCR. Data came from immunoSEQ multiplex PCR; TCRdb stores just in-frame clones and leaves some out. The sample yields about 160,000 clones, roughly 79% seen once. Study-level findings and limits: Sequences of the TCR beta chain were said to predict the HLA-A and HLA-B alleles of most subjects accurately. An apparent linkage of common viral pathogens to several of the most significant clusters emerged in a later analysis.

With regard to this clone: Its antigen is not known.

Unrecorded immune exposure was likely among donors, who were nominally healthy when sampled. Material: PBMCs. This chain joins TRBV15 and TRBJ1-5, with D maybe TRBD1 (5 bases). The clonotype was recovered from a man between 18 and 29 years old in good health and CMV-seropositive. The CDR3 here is CATLRGGLGVQPQHF. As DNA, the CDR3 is TGTGCCACCCTCCGTGGGGGGTTGGGGGTTCAGCCCCAGCATTTT.